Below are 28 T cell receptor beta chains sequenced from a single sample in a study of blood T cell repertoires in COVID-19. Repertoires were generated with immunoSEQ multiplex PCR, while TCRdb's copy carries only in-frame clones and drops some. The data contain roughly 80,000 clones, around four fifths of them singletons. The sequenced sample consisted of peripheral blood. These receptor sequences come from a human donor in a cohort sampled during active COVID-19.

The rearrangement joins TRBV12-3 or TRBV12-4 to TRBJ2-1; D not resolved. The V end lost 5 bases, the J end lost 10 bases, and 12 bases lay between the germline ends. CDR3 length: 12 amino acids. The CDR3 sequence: CASSPPYSEQFF. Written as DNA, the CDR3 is TGTGCCAGCAGTCCCCCCTACAGCGAGCAGTTCTTC.

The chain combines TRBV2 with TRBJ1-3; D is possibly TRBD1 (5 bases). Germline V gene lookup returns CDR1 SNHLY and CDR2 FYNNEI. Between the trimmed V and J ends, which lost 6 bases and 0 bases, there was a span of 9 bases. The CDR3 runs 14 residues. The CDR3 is CASRGGLSGNTIYF. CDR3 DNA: TGTGCCAGCAGGGGGGGACTCTCTGGAAACACCATATATTTT.

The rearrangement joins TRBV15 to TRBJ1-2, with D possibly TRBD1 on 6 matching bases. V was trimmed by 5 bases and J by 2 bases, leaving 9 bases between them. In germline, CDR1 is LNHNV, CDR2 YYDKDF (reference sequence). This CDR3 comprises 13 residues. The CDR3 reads CATSLDSNYGYTF. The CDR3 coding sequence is TGTGCCACCAGCCTGGACAGCAACTATGGCTACACCTTC.

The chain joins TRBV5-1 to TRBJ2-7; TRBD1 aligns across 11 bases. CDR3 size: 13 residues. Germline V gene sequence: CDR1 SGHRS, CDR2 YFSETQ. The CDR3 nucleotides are TGCGCTTCATCGGGACAGGGGGTCTACGAGCAGTACTTC. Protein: CASSGQGVYEQYF.

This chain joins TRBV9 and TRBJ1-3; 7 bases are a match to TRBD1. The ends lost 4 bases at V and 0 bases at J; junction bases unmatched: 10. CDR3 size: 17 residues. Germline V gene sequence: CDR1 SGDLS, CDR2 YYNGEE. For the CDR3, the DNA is TGTGCCAGCAGCCCCCGGACAGGACTCTTCTCTGGAAACACCATATATTTT. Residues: CASSPRTGLFSGNTIYF.

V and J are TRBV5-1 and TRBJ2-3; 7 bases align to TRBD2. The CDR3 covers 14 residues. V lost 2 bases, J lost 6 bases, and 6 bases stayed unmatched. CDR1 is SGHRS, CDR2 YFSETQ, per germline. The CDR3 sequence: CASSFTSGDDTQYF. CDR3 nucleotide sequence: TGCGCCAGCAGCTTCACCAGCGGGGATGATACGCAGTATTTT.

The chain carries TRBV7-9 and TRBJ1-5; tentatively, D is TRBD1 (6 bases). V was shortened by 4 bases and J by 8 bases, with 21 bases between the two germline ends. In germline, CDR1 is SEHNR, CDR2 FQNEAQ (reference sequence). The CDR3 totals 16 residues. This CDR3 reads CASSWGHPGASEPQHF. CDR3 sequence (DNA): TGTGCCAGCAGCTGGGGACATCCAGGGGCCTCGGAGCCCCAGCATTTT.

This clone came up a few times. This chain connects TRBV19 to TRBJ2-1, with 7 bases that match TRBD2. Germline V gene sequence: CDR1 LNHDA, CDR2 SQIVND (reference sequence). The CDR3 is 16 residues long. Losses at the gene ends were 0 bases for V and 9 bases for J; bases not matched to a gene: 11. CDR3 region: CASSIDQPGGFGEQFF. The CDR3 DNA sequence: TGTGCCAGTAGTATAGATCAGCCCGGGGGGTTTGGTGAGCAGTTCTTC.

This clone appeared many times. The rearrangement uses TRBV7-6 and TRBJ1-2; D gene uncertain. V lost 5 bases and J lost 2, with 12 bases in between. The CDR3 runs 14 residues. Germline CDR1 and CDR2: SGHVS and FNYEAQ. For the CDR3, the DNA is TGTGCCAGCAGCCCCCGGGAGGGCAACTATGGCTACACCTTC. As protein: CASSPREGNYGYTF.

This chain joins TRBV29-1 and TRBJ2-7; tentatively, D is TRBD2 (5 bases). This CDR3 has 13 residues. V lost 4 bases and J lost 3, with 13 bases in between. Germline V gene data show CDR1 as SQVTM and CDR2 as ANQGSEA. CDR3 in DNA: TGCAGCGTTGGATCGCTTGGGAGCTACGAGCAGTACTTC. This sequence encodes CSVGSLGSYEQYF.

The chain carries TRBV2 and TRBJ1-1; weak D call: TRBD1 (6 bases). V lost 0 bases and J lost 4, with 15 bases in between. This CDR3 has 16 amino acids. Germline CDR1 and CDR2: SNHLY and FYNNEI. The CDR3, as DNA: TGTGCCAGCAGTGAAGCCGGGGGGCGCGAGGGCACTGAAGCTTTCTTT. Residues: CASSEAGGREGTEAFF.

The CDR3 region has the DNA TGTGCCAGCTCACCTGACGGACTTGGAGATACGCAGTATTTT. Encoded protein: CASSPDGLGDTQYF. J is TRBJ2-3 and V is TRBV18, with D possibly being TRBD2 (5 bases). CDR1 and CDR2 (germline): KGHSH, LQKENI. This CDR3 has 14 residues. V was pared by 3 bases and J by 5 bases, with 12 bases between.

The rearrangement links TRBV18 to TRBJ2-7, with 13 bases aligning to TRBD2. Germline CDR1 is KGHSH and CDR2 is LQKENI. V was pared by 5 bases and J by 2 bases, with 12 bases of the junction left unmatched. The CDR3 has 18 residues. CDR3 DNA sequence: TGTGCCAGCTCATCTACCGGGACTAGCGGGGTTACCACCTACGAGCAGTACTTC. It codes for CASSSTGTSGVTTYEQYF. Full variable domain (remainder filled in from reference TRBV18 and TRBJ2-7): NAGVMQNPRHLVRRRGQEARLRCSPMKGHSHVYWYRQLPEEGLKFMVYLQKENIIDESGMPKERFSAEFPKEGPSILRIQQVVRGDSAAYFCASSSTGTSGVTTYEQYFGPGTRLTVT.

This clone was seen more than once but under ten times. The CDR3 protein is CASSSGTGGFNNEQFF. The DNA for the CDR3 is TGTGCCAGCAGCTCCGGGACAGGGGGCTTCAACAATGAGCAGTTCTTC. The rearrangement links TRBV7-9 to TRBJ2-1, with 12 nucleotides matching TRBD1. Losses at the gene ends were 4 bases for V and 5 bases for J; bases not matched to a gene: 6. The CDR3 is 16 amino acids. CDR1 and CDR2 (germline): SEHNR, FQNEAQ (reference sequence).

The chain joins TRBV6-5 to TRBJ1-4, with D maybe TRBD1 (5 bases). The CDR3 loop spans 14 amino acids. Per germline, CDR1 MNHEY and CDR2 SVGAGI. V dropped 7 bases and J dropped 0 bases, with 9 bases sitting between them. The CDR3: CASTAGATNEKLFF. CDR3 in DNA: TGTGCCAGCACCGCGGGGGCAACTAATGAAAAACTGTTTTTT.

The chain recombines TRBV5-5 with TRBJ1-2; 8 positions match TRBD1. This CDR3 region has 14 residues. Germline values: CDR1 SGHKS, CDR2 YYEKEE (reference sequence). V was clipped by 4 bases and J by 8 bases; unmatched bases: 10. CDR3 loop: CASSQRQGTWGYTF. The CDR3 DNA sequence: TGTGCCAGCAGCCAAAGACAGGGGACTTGGGGCTACACCTTC.

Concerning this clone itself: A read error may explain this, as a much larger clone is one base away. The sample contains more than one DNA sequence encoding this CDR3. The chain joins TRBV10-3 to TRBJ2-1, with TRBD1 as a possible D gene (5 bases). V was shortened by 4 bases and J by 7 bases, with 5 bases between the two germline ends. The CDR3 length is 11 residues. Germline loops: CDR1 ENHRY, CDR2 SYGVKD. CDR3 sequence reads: CAISAGNEQFF. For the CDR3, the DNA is TGTGCCATCAGTGCAGGGAATGAGCAGTTCTTC.

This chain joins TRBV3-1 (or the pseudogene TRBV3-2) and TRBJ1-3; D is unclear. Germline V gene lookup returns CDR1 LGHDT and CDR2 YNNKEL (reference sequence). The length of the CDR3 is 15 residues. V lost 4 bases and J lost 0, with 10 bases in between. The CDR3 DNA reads TGTGCCAGCAGCCGTGGACTGACCTCTGGAAACACCATATATTTT. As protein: CASSRGLTSGNTIYF.

The CDR3 region has the DNA TGCGCCAGCAGCCAAACCGGGACATACACCGGGGAGCTGTTTTTT. Translated: CASSQTGTYTGELFF. The V and J genes are TRBV5-1 and TRBJ2-2; D is possibly TRBD1 (6 bases). Trimming shortened V by 4 bases and J by 3 bases, and 13 bases separated the two germline ends. The length of the CDR3 is 15 residues. In germline, CDR1 is SGHRS, CDR2 YFSETQ.

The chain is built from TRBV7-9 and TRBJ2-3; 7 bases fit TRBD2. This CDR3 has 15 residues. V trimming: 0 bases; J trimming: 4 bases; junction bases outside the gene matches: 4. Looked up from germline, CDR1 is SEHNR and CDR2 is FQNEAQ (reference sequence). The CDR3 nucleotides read TGTGCCAGCAGCTTAGCCGGGGGGTCCCCAGATACGCAGTATTTT. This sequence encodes CASSLAGGSPDTQYF. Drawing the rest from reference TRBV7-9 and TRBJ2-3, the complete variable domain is DTGVSQNPRHKITKRGQNVTFRCDPISEHNRLYWYRQTLGQGPEFLTYFQNEAQLEKSRLLSDRFSAERPKGSFSTLEIQRTEQGDSAMYLCASSLAGGSPDTQYFGPGTRLTVL.

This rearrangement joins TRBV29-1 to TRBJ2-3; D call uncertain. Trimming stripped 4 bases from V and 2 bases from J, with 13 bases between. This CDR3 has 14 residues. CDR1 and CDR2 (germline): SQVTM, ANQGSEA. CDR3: CSVGIGQVTDTQYF. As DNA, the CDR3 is TGCAGCGTTGGTATTGGGCAAGTCACAGATACGCAGTATTTT.

The CDR3 is CASSPQEGGEAFF. CDR3 DNA: TGTGCCAGCTCCCCTCAAGAAGGGGGTGAAGCTTTCTTT. The J gene is TRBJ1-1, the V gene TRBV18, with D perhaps TRBD1 (6 bases). Trimming removed 6 bases from V and 7 bases from J, with 15 bases in between. Germline V gene sequence: CDR1 KGHSH, CDR2 LQKENI. The CDR3 has 13 amino acids.

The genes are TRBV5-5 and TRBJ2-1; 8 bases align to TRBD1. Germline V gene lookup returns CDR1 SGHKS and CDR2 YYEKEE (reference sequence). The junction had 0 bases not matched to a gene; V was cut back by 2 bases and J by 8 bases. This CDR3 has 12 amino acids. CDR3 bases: TGTGCCAGCAGCTTACAGGGGGATGAGCAGTTCTTC. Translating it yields CASSLQGDEQFF.

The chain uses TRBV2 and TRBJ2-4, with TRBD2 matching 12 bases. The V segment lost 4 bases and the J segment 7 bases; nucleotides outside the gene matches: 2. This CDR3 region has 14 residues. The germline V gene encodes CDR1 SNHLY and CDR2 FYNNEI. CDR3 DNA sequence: TGTGCCAGCAGTGGTGGACTAGCGGGGAACATTCAGTACTTC. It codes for CASSGGLAGNIQYF.

This CDR3 is CASSLPSGGGTGELFF. The DNA for the CDR3 is TGCGCCAGCAGCTTGCCTAGCGGGGGCGGCACCGGGGAGCTGTTTTTT. The V gene is TRBV5-1, the J gene TRBJ2-2, with 10 bases that match TRBD2. Trimming cost V 1 base and J 4 bases; bases outside gene matches: 4. Germline V gives CDR1 SGHRS, CDR2 YFSETQ. This CDR3 has 16 amino acids.

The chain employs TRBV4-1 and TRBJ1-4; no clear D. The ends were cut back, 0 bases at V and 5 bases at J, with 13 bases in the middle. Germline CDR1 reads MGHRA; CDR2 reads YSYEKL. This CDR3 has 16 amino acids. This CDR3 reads CASSQEPGGRNEKLFF. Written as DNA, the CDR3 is TGCGCCAGCAGCCAAGAACCGGGAGGGAGGAATGAAAAACTGTTTTTT.

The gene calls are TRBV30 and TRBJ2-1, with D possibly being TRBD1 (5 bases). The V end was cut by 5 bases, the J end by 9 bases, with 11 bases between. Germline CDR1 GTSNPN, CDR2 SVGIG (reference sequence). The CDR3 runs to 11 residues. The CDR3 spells CAWLGQGEQFF. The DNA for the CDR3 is TGTGCCTGGTTAGGGCAGGGTGAGCAGTTCTTC.

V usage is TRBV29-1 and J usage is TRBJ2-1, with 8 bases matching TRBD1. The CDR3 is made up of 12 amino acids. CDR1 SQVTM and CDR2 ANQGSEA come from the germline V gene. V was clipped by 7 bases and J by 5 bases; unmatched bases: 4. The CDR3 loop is CSAGQGNNEQFF. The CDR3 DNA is TGCAGCGCCGGACAGGGAAACAATGAGCAGTTCTTC.